This entry features one T cell receptor beta chain sequence. Its cognate antigen is unknown. This entry comes from a study of cytomegalovirus exposure and HLA in healthy donors. Study-wide findings and caveats: A later analysis found that most CMV-associated TCR beta chains appeared HLA-restricted. Accurate prediction of HLA-A and HLA-B alleles (for most subjects) was reportedly achieved from TCR beta sequences.

The trim removed 6 bases at V and 8 bases at J, leaving 6 bases unmatched. Per germline, CDR1 SNHLY and CDR2 FYNNEI. The CDR3 consists of 13 residues. Donors likely had unrecorded immune exposures despite being nominally healthy when sampled. The PCR employed 60 Vbeta primers together with 13 Jbeta primers. Profiling relied on immunoSEQ multiplex PCR, and the TCRdb table lists in-frame clones only, not all of them. Here the sample spans some 170,000 clones, around four fifths being singletons. This chain connects TRBV2 to TRBJ1-4; 7 nucleotides line up with TRBD1. Specimen: PBMCs. The TCR was taken from a woman aged 55-70 years in good health and CMV-seropositive. The CDR3 region has the DNA TGTGCCAGCAGGAGGGGGCTCGGGGAAAAACTGTTTTTT. Translation gives CASRRGLGEKLFF. Combining the CDR3 with reference TRBV2 and TRBJ1-4 gives the whole variable domain EPEVTQTPSHQVTQMGQEVILRCVPISNHLYFYWYRQILGQKVEFLVSFYNNEISEKSEIFDDQFSVERPDGSNFTLKIRSTKLEDSAMYFCASRRGLGEKLFFGSGTQLSVL.